A single sample gave rise to the 2 T cell receptor beta chains below, sequenced in a study of T cells after posttransplantation cyclophosphamide. TCRdb keeps only in-frame clones here, not all; method: immunoSEQ multiplex PCR. The sample holds roughly 16,000 clones, around 86% seen once. Sampled 1 year posttransplant, controls received myeloablative marrow transplants, methotrexate and a calcineurin inhibitor. The starting material was PBMCs, obtained after an allogeneic stem cell transplant with a calcineurin inhibitor and methotrexate. These TCRs come from a male patient aged 50 to 59 who received an allogeneic stem cell transplant from an unrelated donor, was CMV-positive, and had chronic GVHD only. Some of these T cells may belong to the graft donor.

This chain uses TRBV5-1 with TRBJ1-2, with TRBD1 matching over 8 bases. Looked up from germline, CDR1 is SGHRS and CDR2 is YFSETQ. After removal of 2 bases from V and 7 bases from J, the junction contained 7 bases not matched to a gene. The CDR3 contains 14 residues. The CDR3 DNA sequence: TGCGCCAGCAGCTTTGGGCAGGGGGCGTCTGGCTACACCTTC. Protein: CASSFGQGASGYTF.

The chain uses TRBV11-2 and TRBJ1-2; 7 bases align to TRBD1. V lost 0 bases to trimming and J lost 6 bases; unmatched junction nucleotides: 4. Germline V gene data show CDR1 as SGHAT and CDR2 as FQNNGV. CDR3 length: 14 residues. CDR3 sequence (DNA): TGTGCCAGCAGCTTAGATCTAGGGACAGATGGCTACACCTTC. This encodes CASSLDLGTDGYTF.